These T cell receptor beta chains were read from a single sample in a study of T-cell memory formation after mild COVID-19. TCRdb independently ran MiXCR on the 5' RACE reads; one entry per CDR3 protein. Among roughly 380,000 distinct CDR3 sequences, approximately 29% were seen once, and the ten largest hold 13%. The sequencing input was PBMCs or a T cell subset sorted from them (not recorded which). These receptors were obtained from an adult woman who had mild COVID-19 (a few samples of this study predate the infection). Cell type and time point are not known. The conserved cysteine and the conserved F or W are not part of the CDR3 here.

V	J	CDR3
TRBV12-3/TRBV12-4	TRBJ2-2	ASSDVPVTGELF
TRBV10-3	TRBJ2-7	AISDSIAGGSYEQY
TRBV5-1	TRBJ2-2	ASSPEWPENGELF
TRBV5-4	TRBJ2-3	ASSLVGVGRTDTQY
TRBV20-1	TRBJ2-3	SARARDEGRDTQY
TRBV10-2	TRBJ1-3	ASSEPLSPIY
TRBV10-3	TRBJ2-1	AISPTSTTHEQF
TRBV10-3	TRBJ1-2	AISDTNYGYT
TRBV7-8	TRBJ1-1	ASSGLVNTEAF
TRBV6-5	TRBJ2-6	ASSYSSGASGANVLT
TRBV6-4	TRBJ2-1	ASSDSAGEHNEQF
TRBV7-3	TRBJ2-1	ASSTRRSSYNEQF
TRBV18	TRBJ2-3	ASSPPKGRTDTQY
TRBV6-1	TRBJ1-5	ASSRARDNQPQH
TRBV20-1	TRBJ1-6	SARDGQGGYNSPLH
TRBV5-1	TRBJ2-3	ASSSIRGLVADTQY
TRBV2	TRBJ2-7	ASSREASASYEQY
TRBV5-1	TRBJ2-2	ASSLSAPGELF
TRBV7-9	TRBJ2-3	ASSPGTSGRVDTQY
TRBV11-2	TRBJ2-2	ASSLDRASTGELF
TRBV9	TRBJ2-1	ASSVSSGSGDEQF
TRBV29-1	TRBJ1-6	SVDTGGASPLH
TRBV9	TRBJ2-7	ASSVGRVDEQY
TRBV6-1	TRBJ1-5	ASSEVSWINQPQH
TRBV7-6	TRBJ2-6	ASSLAGAGANVLT
TRBV30	TRBJ1-1	AWNLGRGPLKAF
TRBV7-9	TRBJ2-7	ASSSSRVSYEQY
TRBV20-1	TRBJ2-1	SAPSGPWADEQF
TRBV7-9	TRBJ2-3	ASSSSGGRADTQY
TRBV24-1	TRBJ1-2	ATSDSWGGYT
TRBV9	TRBJ2-3	ASSVGTGVKTDTQY
TRBV3-1	TRBJ2-5	ASSQDMDGLGAQY
TRBV28	TRBJ1-2	ASRSYSTNYGYT
TRBV3-1	TRBJ2-7	ASSPGLAGHYEQY
TRBV5-1	TRBJ2-1	ASSWETSGASSYNEQF
TRBV27	TRBJ2-7	ASSLSSGGSYEQY
TRBV14	TRBJ1-2	ASSQVGEANYGYT
TRBV20-1	TRBJ2-3	SARLADPTDTQY
TRBV7-2	TRBJ2-1	ASSPWGGSRYEQF
TRBV14	TRBJ2-1	ASSHPRVLSYNEQF
TRBV7-9	TRBJ1-1	ASSLEGAGVNTEAF